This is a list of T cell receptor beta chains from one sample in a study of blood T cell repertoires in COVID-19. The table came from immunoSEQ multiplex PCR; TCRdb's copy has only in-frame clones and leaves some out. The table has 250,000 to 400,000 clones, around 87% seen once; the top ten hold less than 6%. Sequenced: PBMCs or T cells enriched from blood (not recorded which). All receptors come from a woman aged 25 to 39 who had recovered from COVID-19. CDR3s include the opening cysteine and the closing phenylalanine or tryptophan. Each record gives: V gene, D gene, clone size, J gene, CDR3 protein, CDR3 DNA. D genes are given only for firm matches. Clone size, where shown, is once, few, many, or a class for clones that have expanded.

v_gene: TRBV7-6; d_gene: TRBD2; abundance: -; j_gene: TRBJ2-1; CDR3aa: CASSPRLAGGLSYNEQFF; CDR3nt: TGTGCCAGCAGCCCGAGACTAGCGGGGGGCCTCTCCTACAATGAGCAGTTCTTC
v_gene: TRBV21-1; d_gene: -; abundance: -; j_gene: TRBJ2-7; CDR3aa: CASSTLGEQYF; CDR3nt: TGTGCCAGCAGCACCCTCGGCGAGCAGTACTTC
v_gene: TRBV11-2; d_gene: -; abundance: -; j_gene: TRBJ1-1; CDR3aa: CASSLGLRAEGTEAFF; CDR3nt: TGTGCCAGCAGCTTAGGGTTGAGGGCAGAGGGCACTGAAGCTTTCTTT
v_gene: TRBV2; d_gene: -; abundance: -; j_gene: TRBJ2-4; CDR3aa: CASRAGLIAKNIQYF; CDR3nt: TGTGCCAGCAGGGCGGGGCTTATAGCCAAAAACATTCAGTACTTC
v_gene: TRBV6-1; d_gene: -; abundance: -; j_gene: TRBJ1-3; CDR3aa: CASSDFLGTGRSSGNTIYF; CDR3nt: TGTGCCAGCAGTGATTTCCTTGGTACAGGGCGCAGCTCTGGAAACACCATATATTTT
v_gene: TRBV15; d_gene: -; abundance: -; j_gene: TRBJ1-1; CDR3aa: CATSAYRVGTEAFF; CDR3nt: TGTGCCACCAGCGCATACAGGGTAGGCACTGAAGCTTTCTTT
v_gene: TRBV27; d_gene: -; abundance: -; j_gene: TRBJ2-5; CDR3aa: CASSATGWGIQETQYF; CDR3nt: TGTGCCAGCAGTGCTACCGGGTGGGGCATTCAGGAGACCCAGTACTTC
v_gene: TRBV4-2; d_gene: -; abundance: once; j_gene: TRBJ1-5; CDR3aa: CASSQSGGSDQPQHF; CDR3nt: TGTGCCAGCAGCCAATCGGGAGGAAGCGATCAGCCCCAGCATTTT
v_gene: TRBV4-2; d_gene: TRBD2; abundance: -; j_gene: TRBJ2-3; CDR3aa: CASSQVTSGADTQYF; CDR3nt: TGTGCCAGCAGCCAAGTAACTAGCGGAGCAGATACGCAGTATTTT
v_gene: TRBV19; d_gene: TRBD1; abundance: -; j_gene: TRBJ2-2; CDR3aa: CASSRDLGTGSNTGELFF; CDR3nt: TGTGCCAGTAGTCGAGACCTCGGGACAGGGTCGAACACCGGGGAGCTGTTTTTT
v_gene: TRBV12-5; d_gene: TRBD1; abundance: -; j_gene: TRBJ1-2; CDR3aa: CASGLPNRGGNYGYTF; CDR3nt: TGTGCTAGTGGTTTGCCAAACAGGGGTGGTAACTATGGCTACACCTTC
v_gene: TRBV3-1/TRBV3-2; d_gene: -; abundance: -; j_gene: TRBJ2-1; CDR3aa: CASKRGTYNEQFF; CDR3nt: TGTGCCAGCAAACGTGGCACGTACAATGAGCAGTTCTTC
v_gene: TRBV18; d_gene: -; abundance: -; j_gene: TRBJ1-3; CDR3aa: CASSQALITGNTIYF; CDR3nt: TGTGCCAGCTCCCAAGCACTTATTACCGGAAACACCATATATTTT
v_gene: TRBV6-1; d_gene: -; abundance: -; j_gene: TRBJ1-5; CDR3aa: CASSEGTAGQPQHF; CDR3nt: TGTGCCAGCAGTGAAGGAACAGCGGGTCAGCCCCAGCATTTT
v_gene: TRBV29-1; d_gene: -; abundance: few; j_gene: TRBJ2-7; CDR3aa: CSVRDSLSYEQYF; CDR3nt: TGCAGCGTGCGGGACAGCCTTTCCTACGAGCAGTACTTC
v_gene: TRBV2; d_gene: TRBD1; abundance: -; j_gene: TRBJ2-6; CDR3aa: CASSPLSRQGSGANVLTF; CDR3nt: TGTGCCAGCAGCCCCCTTTCCCGACAGGGAAGTGGGGCCAACGTCCTGACTTTC